Below are 12 T cell receptor beta chains sequenced from a single sample in a study of monozygotic twins with cystic fibrosis. Sequencing was performed with immunoSEQ multiplex PCR; in TCRdb, only in-frame clones are kept and a portion is missing. The data contain 20,000 to 25,000 clones, 95% to 98% of them singletons. Sequences were obtained from blood. All receptors derive from a girl between 5 and 17 years old with cystic fibrosis.

The chain links TRBV5-4 to TRBJ2-2; 9 nucleotides agree with TRBD1. Germline V gives CDR1 SGHNT, CDR2 YYREEE (reference sequence). The CDR3 is made up of 15 amino acids. The ends lost 7 bases at V and 4 bases at J; junction bases unmatched: 8. As DNA, the CDR3 is TGTGCCAGCGGCCGCGGGACAGGGCCCACCGGGGAGCTGTTTTTT. Translated: CASGRGTGPTGELFF.

This chain links TRBV29-1 with TRBJ2-1, with D perhaps being TRBD1 or TRBD2 (5 bases each). The CDR3 has 16 amino acids. The V gene's germline CDR1 is SQVTM and CDR2 ANQGSEA. The ends were cut back, 4 bases at V and 5 bases at J, with 21 bases in the middle. Here the CDR3 reads CSVVTEAGTDDNEQFF. DNA for the CDR3: TGCAGCGTTGTTACGGAAGCCGGGACGGACGACAATGAGCAGTTCTTC.

The chain couples TRBV6-5 to TRBJ1-5, with 9 bases identical to TRBD1. Unmatched junction bases numbered 6, after V lost 6 bases and J lost 6 bases. CDR1 is MNHEY and CDR2 is SVGAGI in the germline V gene. The CDR3 has 14 residues. The CDR3 sequence: CASSPRQGGQPQHF. The DNA of the CDR3 is TGTGCCAGCAGCCCTAGACAGGGGGGTCAGCCCCAGCATTTT.

The rearrangement uses TRBV7-2 and TRBJ2-7, with D perhaps given as TRBD1 or TRBD2 (5 bases each). The CDR3 sequence is 14 residues long. V was trimmed by 5 bases and J by 6 bases, leaving 17 bases between them. Per the germline V gene, CDR1 is SGHTA and CDR2 is FQGNSA. The CDR3 reads CASSPTSYRGEQYV. CDR3 in DNA: TGTGCCAGCAGCCCTACTAGTTATAGGGGCGAGCAGTACGTC.

The chain has TRBV4-3 and TRBJ1-1; TRBD1 aligns across 10 bases. The ends lost 1 base at V and 3 bases at J; junction bases unmatched: 5. The CDR3 consists of 16 residues. From germline, CDR1 is LGHNA and CDR2 YSLEER. CDR3 protein: CASSQATGGRYTEAFF. The CDR3 nucleotides are TGCGCCAGCAGCCAAGCGACAGGGGGCAGATACACTGAAGCTTTCTTT.

The V gene is TRBV2, the J gene TRBJ1-1, with a weak D call TRBD1 (5 bases). The CDR3 sequence is 14 residues long. The ends were cut back, 4 bases at V and 3 bases at J, with 12 bases in the middle. CDR1 is SNHLY and CDR2 is FYNNEI in the germline V gene. In DNA, the CDR3 is TGTGCCAGCAGTGCCAGGGCGGGGTACACTGAAGCTTTCTTT. Translation: CASSARAGYTEAFF. The entire variable domain, with the rest obtained from reference TRBV2 and TRBJ1-1, is as follows: EPEVTQTPSHQVTQMGQEVILRCVPISNHLYFYWYRQILGQKVEFLVSFYNNEISEKSEIFDDQFSVERPDGSNFTLKIRSTKLEDSAMYFCASSARAGYTEAFFGQGTRLTVV.

This clone was seen once. The chain employs TRBV4-1 and TRBJ2-7; the D gene is possibly TRBD2 (6 bases). The germline V gene encodes CDR1 MGHRA and CDR2 YSYEKL. Trimming pared 2 bases from V and 0 bases from J, leaving 11 bases between. CDR3 length: 15 residues. The CDR3 DNA sequence: TGCGCCAGCAGCCAAAGAATAGCGGCCTCCTACGAGCAGTACTTC. Its translation is CASSQRIAASYEQYF.

The DNA for the CDR3 is TGTGCCAGTAGTCTCCGACAGGGCGCGCCGATCAAAAACATTCAGTACTTC. Protein: CASSLRQGAPIKNIQYF. The chain links TRBV19 to TRBJ2-4, with 7 nucleotides matching TRBD1. Trimming removed 5 bases from V and 3 bases from J; junction bases left unmatched: 13. This CDR3 has 17 amino acids. Germline lookup yields CDR1 LNHDA and CDR2 SQIVND (reference sequence).

The genes are TRBV10-2 and TRBJ2-1, with 7 nucleotides matching TRBD2. The CDR3 consists of 13 residues. V trimming: 10 bases; J trimming: 0 bases; junction bases outside the gene matches: 3. Germline V gene lookup returns CDR1 WSHSY and CDR2 SAAADI. The CDR3 sequence: CATGRSSYNEQFF. The DNA of the CDR3 is TGCGCCACCGGGAGGAGCTCCTACAATGAGCAGTTCTTC.

The chain recombines TRBV27 with TRBJ1-1; TRBD1 aligns across 7 bases. The CDR3 loop spans 15 amino acids. Germline V gene data show CDR1 as MNHEY and CDR2 as SMNVEV (reference sequence). The junction had 9 bases not matched to a gene; V was cut back by 5 bases and J by 3 bases. CDR3 residues: CASSGNDRVYTEAFF. CDR3 sequence (DNA): TGTGCCAGCAGTGGAAATGACAGGGTCTACACTGAAGCTTTCTTT.

The DNA of the CDR3 is TGCAGTGCGGTTGGCAATCAGCCCCAGCATTTT. This gives the protein CSAVGNQPQHF. The chain combines TRBV20-1 with TRBJ1-5; D remains ambiguous. The V gene's germline CDR1 is DFQATT and CDR2 SNEGSKA (reference sequence). The CDR3 loop spans 11 amino acids. Trimming removed 6 bases from V and 2 bases from J, with 5 bases in between.

This rearrangement joins TRBV11-1 to TRBJ2-3, with 14 bases lining up with TRBD2. The germline V gene encodes CDR1 SGHAT and CDR2 FQDESV (reference sequence). This CDR3 is 17 amino acids long. After removal of 4 bases from V and 3 bases from J, the junction contained 6 bases not matched to a gene. The CDR3 DNA sequence: TGTGCCAGCAGCTGGGGACTAGCGGGAGTGGGGACAGATACGCAGTATTTT. This encodes CASSWGLAGVGTDTQYF.